This T cell receptor beta chain came from a study of lymphopenia after photon versus proton radiotherapy. As concerns this clone: Its specificity is unknown.

CDR1 is SGHVT and CDR2 is SQSDAQ in the germline V gene. The ends were cut back, 1 base at V and 3 bases at J, with 1 base in the middle. CDR3 size: 11 residues. Study outcomes and limitations: Authors raise, but do not show, better survival with proton therapy. Under photons, naive T cells and diversity fell while effector/memory populations rose. After the lymphocyte nadir, photon-treated repertoires showed oligoclonal expansion, especially of CD8+ Temra cells.

Repertoires were generated with immunoSEQ multiplex PCR, while TCRdb's copy carries only in-frame clones and drops some. The repertoire consists of about 40,000 clones, with 86% occurring once and the leading ten covering about 9.4%. The chain recombines TRBV7-4 with TRBJ2-7; unclear D gene. The sequence derives from a woman aged 70-85 years with pancreatic cancer. Some clones in this sample may be carry-over from other donors' samples. The starting material was peripheral blood, obtained from a patient treated with proton-based radiotherapy. The CDR3 here is CASSLDYEQYF. In DNA form, the CDR3 reads TGTGCCAGCAGCTTAGACTACGAGCAGTACTTC.